Sequencing of this T cell receptor (beta chain) was carried out in a study of OX40 agonist ivuxolimab in advanced cancers. Study background: A diagnosis of hepatocellular carcinoma, melanoma, renal cell or head and neck cancer was present in dose-escalation patients.

With 6 bases removed from V and 2 bases from J, the gap between germline ends came to 15 bases. This CDR3 region has 15 residues. Germline CDR1 is WNHNN and CDR2 is SYGVQD (reference sequence). Samples were taken at baseline and on day 1 of cycles 4 and 7. This clone appeared a few times. Clones were read by immunoSEQ multiplex PCR, and TCRdb kept only the in-frame ones, dropping some. The table includes more than 40,000 clones, roughly 80% detected once. The source was CD4+ or CD8+ T cells sorted from blood, collected in a trial of the OX40 agonist ivuxolimab. The V call is TRBV10-1, the J call TRBJ2-3; D is possibly TRBD2 (6 bases). This sequence was found in an adult with an advanced solid tumor such as melanoma, head and neck, liver or kidney cancer. The CDR3 coding sequence is TGCGCCAGCAGAGGGTCCCTAGCGCCCACAGATACGCAGTATTTT. It specifies CASRGSLAPTDTQYF.